A selection of T cell receptor beta chains follows, all from one sample in a study of control samples from healthy donors and cancer patients. Profiled with immunoSEQ multiplex PCR; TCRdb holds only in-frame clones, not every one. The sample includes under 90,000 clones, about 92% of them seen just once. Sequencing was carried out using blood. The receptors shown here come from an older woman in good health. CDR3s include the opening cysteine and the closing phenylalanine or tryptophan. A D gene is named only where the DNA matches it firmly. For some rows the clone size is stated as once, few or many, or as a class when expanded; others skip it.

CDR3: CASRSTNTGELFF
DNA: TGTGCCAGCCGGAGTACGAACACCGGGGAGCTGTTTTTT
size: once
D: NA
V: TRBV2
J: TRBJ2-2

CDR3: CASSEQTGSQPQHF
DNA: TGTGCCAGTAGTGAACAAACAGGGAGCCAGCCCCAGCATTTT
size: NA
D: NA
V: TRBV19
J: TRBJ1-5

CDR3: CASSQVPGQGKSGYTF
DNA: TGCGCCAGCAGTCAGGTCCCGGGACAGGGGAAGTCTGGCTACACCTTC
size: NA
D: TRBD1
V: TRBV23-1
J: TRBJ1-2

CDR3: CASSLGQENSPLHF
DNA: TGCGCCAGCAGCTTGGGACAGGAGAATTCACCCCTCCACTTT
size: NA
D: NA
V: TRBV5-1
J: TRBJ1-6

CDR3: CASSSDSGRRPQHF
DNA: TGTGCCAGCAGTTCGGACAGTGGACGGAGGCCCCAGCATTTT
size: NA
D: NA
V: TRBV6-6
J: TRBJ1-5

CDR3: CASSLRGHNEQFF
DNA: TGTGCCAGCAGTTTGCGGGGTCACAATGAGCAGTTCTTC
size: NA
D: NA
V: TRBV12-3/TRBV12-4
J: TRBJ2-1

CDR3: CASSSYRSIPTEAFF
DNA: TGTGCCAGCAGCTCATACAGGTCAATCCCCACTGAAGCTTTCTTT
size: NA
D: NA
V: TRBV11-2
J: TRBJ1-1

CDR3: CATSDWGTNEKLFF
DNA: TGTGCCACCAGTGATTGGGGGACTAATGAAAAACTGTTTTTT
size: NA
D: NA
V: TRBV24-1
J: TRBJ1-4

CDR3: CASVTVTYEQYF
DNA: TGTGCCAGCGTAACGGTCACCTACGAGCAGTACTTC
size: NA
D: NA
V: TRBV2
J: TRBJ2-7

CDR3: CASSIRQYEKLFF
DNA: TGTGCCAGCAGTATCCGACAGTATGAAAAACTGTTTTTT
size: NA
D: NA
V: TRBV6-6
J: TRBJ1-4

CDR3: CASSFRQGAQGQFF
DNA: TGTGCCAGCAGCTTTAGACAGGGGGCGCAAGGGCAGTTCTTC
size: few
D: TRBD1
V: TRBV7-2
J: TRBJ2-1

CDR3: CASSLPGTGGLHGYTF
DNA: TGTGCCAGCTCACTACCGGGGACAGGGGGGCTGCATGGCTACACCTTC
size: once
D: TRBD1
V: TRBV18
J: TRBJ1-2

CDR3: CAIREIELNYGYTF
DNA: TGTGCCATCAGGGAGATTGAATTGAACTATGGCTACACCTTC
size: NA
D: NA
V: TRBV10-3
J: TRBJ1-2

CDR3: CASSTEGQGATQYF
DNA: TGTGCCAGCAGCACCGAGGGACAGGGGGCGACCCAGTACTTC
size: NA
D: TRBD1
V: TRBV7-2
J: TRBJ2-5

CDR3: CASSLGGPYSYGYTF
DNA: TGTGCCAGCAGCTTGGGAGGGCCCTACAGCTATGGCTACACCTTC
size: NA
D: NA
V: TRBV7-8
J: TRBJ1-2

CDR3: CASRIGGSGETQYF
DNA: TGTGCCAGCCGGATAGGAGGGAGCGGCGAGACCCAGTACTTC
size: NA
D: NA
V: TRBV3-1/TRBV3-2
J: TRBJ2-5

CDR3: CASGTGEAETQYF
DNA: TGTGCTAGTGGGACAGGGGAGGCAGAGACCCAGTACTTC
size: NA
D: TRBD1
V: TRBV12-5
J: TRBJ2-5

CDR3: CASSLSGGNSGNTIYF
DNA: TGCGCCAGCAGCTTGAGCGGGGGGAACTCTGGAAACACCATATATTTT
size: NA
D: NA
V: TRBV5-1
J: TRBJ1-3

CDR3: CSVSLRGTDTQYF
DNA: TGCAGCGTTTCACTCCGGGGGACAGATACGCAGTATTTT
size: NA
D: NA
V: TRBV29-1
J: TRBJ2-3

CDR3: CAWGTGGSYEQYF
DNA: TGTGCCTGGGGGACAGGGGGCTCCTACGAGCAGTACTTC
size: NA
D: TRBD1
V: TRBV30
J: TRBJ2-7

CDR3: CASSFRRGNTEAFF
DNA: TGTGCCAGCAGCTTTCGGCGGGGGAACACTGAAGCTTTCTTT
size: NA
D: NA
V: TRBV5-6
J: TRBJ1-1

CDR3: CASSERGENSAINEQYF
DNA: TGTGCCAGCAGTGAGAGGGGGGAAAACAGTGCGATAAACGAGCAGTACTTC
size: NA
D: NA
V: TRBV21-1
J: TRBJ2-7

CDR3: CASSLVGGSSYEQYF
DNA: TGTGCCAGCAGTTTGGTCGGGGGAAGCTCCTACGAGCAGTACTTC
size: NA
D: NA
V: TRBV28
J: TRBJ2-7

CDR3: CATSDNASEQFF
DNA: TGTGCCACCAGTGATAACGCTAGCGAGCAGTTCTTC
size: NA
D: NA
V: TRBV24-1
J: TRBJ2-1

CDR3: CASASWRNTEAFF
DNA: TGTGCCAGCGCCAGTTGGAGGAACACTGAAGCTTTCTTT
size: NA
D: NA
V: TRBV27
J: TRBJ1-1

CDR3: CASSSSGTSANNEQFF
DNA: TGCGCCAGCAGCTCGTCCGGGACTAGCGCAAACAATGAGCAGTTCTTC
size: NA
D: TRBD2
V: TRBV5-1
J: TRBJ2-1

CDR3: CASSYGWSATEAFF
DNA: TGTGCCAGCAGTTATGGTTGGTCTGCGACTGAAGCTTTCTTT
size: NA
D: NA
V: TRBV6-2/TRBV6-3
J: TRBJ1-1

CDR3: CASSLTFTGELFF
DNA: TGTGCCAGCAGCCTTACGTTCACCGGGGAGCTGTTTTTT
size: few
D: NA
V: TRBV27
J: TRBJ2-2

CDR3: CASSGTRSSYEQYF
DNA: TGTGCCAGCTCAGGAACAAGGAGCTCCTACGAGCAGTACTTC
size: NA
D: NA
V: TRBV18
J: TRBJ2-7

CDR3: CASSLWGQSKEQYF
DNA: TGTGCCAGCAGCTTGTGGGGACAGAGTAAGGAGCAGTACTTC
size: NA
D: TRBD1
V: TRBV5-6
J: TRBJ2-7

CDR3: CASSHNRDPTEAFF
DNA: TGCGCCAGCAGCCACAACAGGGACCCCACTGAAGCTTTCTTT
size: NA
D: NA
V: TRBV4-1
J: TRBJ1-1

CDR3: CASFPEILMNTEAFF
DNA: TGTGCCAGCTTCCCGGAAATTCTCATGAACACTGAAGCTTTCTTT
size: few
D: NA
V: TRBV2
J: TRBJ1-1

CDR3: CASGIRNTEAFF
DNA: TGTGCCAGTGGAATCCGGAACACTGAAGCTTTCTTT
size: NA
D: NA
V: TRBV19
J: TRBJ1-1

CDR3: CASSQQSGNSHGYTF
DNA: TGCGCCAGCAGCCAACAATCCGGGAACTCACATGGCTACACCTTC
size: NA
D: NA
V: TRBV4-1
J: TRBJ1-2

CDR3: CASSRQTGRQETQYF
DNA: TGTGCCAGCAGCCGACAGACAGGACGACAAGAGACCCAGTACTTC
size: NA
D: NA
V: TRBV11-1
J: TRBJ2-5

CDR3: CASSPPGLASYEQYF
DNA: TGTGCCAGCTCACCACCGGGACTAGCTTCCTACGAGCAGTACTTC
size: NA
D: TRBD2
V: TRBV18
J: TRBJ2-7

CDR3: CASSATLTGVRTDTQYF
DNA: TGCGCCAGCAGCGCCACCCTGACAGGGGTTAGGACAGATACGCAGTATTTT
size: NA
D: TRBD1
V: TRBV5-1
J: TRBJ2-3

CDR3: CSVVGTAPTGSYNEQFF
DNA: TGCAGCGTTGTGGGGACTGCTCCTACTGGCTCCTACAATGAGCAGTTCTTC
size: NA
D: NA
V: TRBV29-1
J: TRBJ2-1

CDR3: CASSSGQLHYQETQYF
DNA: TGCGCCAGCAGCTCGGGACAGCTACACTACCAAGAGACCCAGTACTTC
size: once
D: TRBD1
V: TRBV5-1
J: TRBJ2-5

CDR3: CASSLMGPGTEAFF
DNA: TGTGCCAGCAGCTTAATGGGCCCGGGGACTGAAGCTTTCTTT
size: NA
D: NA
V: TRBV7-2
J: TRBJ1-1

CDR3: CASSSPARYGGYGYTF
DNA: TGTGCCAGCAGTTCTCCCGCCCGATACGGGGGTTATGGCTACACCTTC
size: NA
D: NA
V: TRBV28
J: TRBJ1-2

CDR3: CANQDGSSYNSPLHF
DNA: TGTGCCAACCAGGACGGCAGCTCCTATAATTCACCCCTCCACTTT
size: NA
D: NA
V: TRBV28
J: TRBJ1-6

CDR3: CSANSGIGETQYF
DNA: TGCAGCGCTAATAGCGGGATCGGGGAGACCCAGTACTTC
size: NA
D: TRBD2
V: TRBV29-1
J: TRBJ2-5

CDR3: CASSFYRESEQFF
DNA: TGTGCCAGCAGCTTTTATCGGGAGAGTGAGCAGTTCTTC
size: NA
D: NA
V: TRBV7-2
J: TRBJ2-1

CDR3: CASSPYLDGRGDTQYF
DNA: TGTGCCAGCAGCCCCTATTTGGACGGGAGAGGAGATACGCAGTATTTT
size: NA
D: NA
V: TRBV5-4
J: TRBJ2-3

CDR3: CASSESTTGDGEQFF
DNA: TGTGCCAGCAGTGAATCGACCACCGGGGATGGTGAGCAGTTCTTC
size: NA
D: NA
V: TRBV2
J: TRBJ2-1

CDR3: CASSLYWTDTQYF
DNA: TGTGCCAGCAGTTTATATTGGACAGATACGCAGTATTTT
size: NA
D: NA
V: TRBV28
J: TRBJ2-3

CDR3: CASSQFGTSGGYTGELFF
DNA: TGTGCCAGCAGCCAATTCGGGACTAGCGGGGGGTACACCGGGGAGCTGTTTTTT
size: NA
D: TRBD2
V: TRBV3-1/TRBV3-2
J: TRBJ2-2

CDR3: CASRTGGIAFF
DNA: TGTGCCAGCAGGACAGGGGGTATCGCTTTCTTT
size: NA
D: TRBD1
V: TRBV12-3/TRBV12-4
J: TRBJ1-1

CDR3: CASSLEGELFF
DNA: TGTGCCAGCAGCCTGGAGGGGGAGCTGTTTTTT
size: NA
D: NA
V: TRBV9
J: TRBJ2-2

CDR3: CASSNSGRRTGELFF
DNA: TGTGCCAGTAGCAATAGCGGGAGAAGGACCGGGGAGCTGTTTTTT
size: once
D: TRBD2
V: TRBV19
J: TRBJ2-2

CDR3: CASSLFSGQGSNQPQHF
DNA: TGTGCCAGCAGTTTATTCAGCGGCCAGGGTAGCAATCAGCCCCAGCATTTT
size: NA
D: NA
V: TRBV28
J: TRBJ1-5

CDR3: CASSQDRAGSNQPQHF
DNA: TGTGCCAGCAGCCAAGATCGGGCAGGGAGCAATCAGCCCCAGCATTTT
size: NA
D: NA
V: TRBV3-1/TRBV3-2
J: TRBJ1-5

CDR3: CAISESRGSGNTIYF
DNA: TGTGCCATCAGTGAGTCGAGAGGTTCTGGAAACACCATATATTTT
size: once
D: NA
V: TRBV10-3
J: TRBJ1-3

CDR3: CASSLARNEKFF
DNA: TGTGCCAGCAGCCTAGCGAGGAATGAGAAGTTCTTC
size: NA
D: NA
V: TRBV3-1/TRBV3-2
J: TRBJ2-1

CDR3: CASSSLRDRGQHF
DNA: TGTGCCAGCAGTTCCCTCCGCGACAGGGGGCAACATTTT
size: NA
D: TRBD1
V: TRBV2
J: TRBJ1-5

CDR3: CASSRIRDRGSLGNTGELFF
DNA: TGTGCCAGCAGCCGAATCCGGGACAGGGGGTCGTTGGGGAACACCGGGGAGCTGTTTTTT
size: NA
D: TRBD1
V: TRBV27
J: TRBJ2-2

CDR3: CASSDLDGGELFF
DNA: TGTGCCAGCAGTGACCTGGACGGGGGGGAGCTGTTTTTT
size: NA
D: NA
V: TRBV6-4
J: TRBJ2-2

CDR3: CASTEVATGRRCTDTQYF
DNA: TGTGCCAGCACAGAAGTGGCGACAGGACGAAGATGCACAGATACGCAGTATTTT
size: NA
D: NA
V: TRBV25-1
J: TRBJ2-3

CDR3: CASSQGSGETQYF
DNA: TGCGCCAGCAGCCAAGGCTCTGGAGAGACCCAGTACTTC
size: NA
D: NA
V: TRBV4-1
J: TRBJ2-5